The 5 T cell receptor beta chains below were found in one sample sequenced in a study of blood T cells in healthy people across ages. Primers used in a second PCR of about 7 to 12 cycles were a sample-barcoded 5' primer and a J-beta primer mix. Each CDR3 protein gets one entry after TCRdb re-called the 5' RACE reads with MiXCR. In the table there are roughly 1.4 million distinct CDR3 sequences, around 55% of which are singletons. Material for sequencing was blood. These TCRs come from a man aged 18 to 29 in good health.

This clonotype was seen a handful of times. The CDR3 loop is CASSPSSGIYNEQFF. The CDR3 DNA is TGTGCCAGCAGCCCCTCCAGCGGGATTTACAATGAGCAGTTCTTC. The chain uses TRBV4-2 and TRBJ2-1; 7 bases line up with TRBD2. Trimming at V came to 4 bases and at J to 4 bases, leaving 7 bases not matched to a gene. Looked up from germline, CDR1 is LGHNA and CDR2 is YNFKEQ. This CDR3 comprises 15 residues.

J is TRBJ2-7 and V is TRBV7-9; the match to TRBD2 covers 8 bases. The CDR3 consists of 14 residues. Germline CDR1 SEHNR, CDR2 FQNEAQ (reference sequence). V gave up 5 bases and J gave up 6 bases; unmatched junction bases: 9. CDR3 loop: CASSQFSGAPEQYF. For the CDR3, the DNA is TGTGCCAGCAGCCAGTTTAGCGGGGCCCCCGAGCAGTACTTC.

This clonotype has just a few counts. This sequence joins TRBV7-6 and TRBJ2-7, with D possibly being TRBD1 (6 bases). Germline-derived CDR1 and CDR2 are SGHVS and FNYEAQ. V lost 1 base to trimming and J lost 7 bases, with 11 bases between them. The CDR3 runs to 13 residues. The CDR3 spells CASSLGTEGEQYF. CDR3 bases: TGTGCCAGCAGCTTAGGGACAGAAGGAGAGCAGTACTTC. The full variable domain, rest sourced from reference TRBV7-6 and TRBJ2-7, is GAGVSQSPRYKVTKRGQDVALRCDPISGHVSLYWYRQALGQGPEFLTYFNYEAQQDKSGLPNDRFSAERPEGSISTLTIQRTEQRDSAMYRCASSLGTEGEQYFGPGTRLTVT.

This clonotype showed up just once. The rearrangement uses TRBV12-3 or TRBV12-4 and TRBJ2-3; TRBD2 matches at 8 bases. The junction had 8 bases not matched to a gene; V was cut back by 6 bases and J by 3 bases. The CDR3 spans 15 residues. In nucleotides, the CDR3 is TGTGCCAGCAGCCAAGAAGCGGGAGAGACAGATACGCAGTATTTT. This encodes CASSQEAGETDTQYF.

This chain connects TRBV6-6 to TRBJ1-1, with D tentatively TRBD1 (6 bases). There are 16 residues in the CDR3. Germline CDR1 MNHNY, CDR2 SVGAGI (reference sequence). V shed 2 bases and J shed 4 bases, with 17 bases lying between them. CDR3 bases: TGTGCCAGCAGTTACCCCCTGAGGGGGGAGGTCACTGAAGCTTTCTTT. Protein product: CASSYPLRGEVTEAFF.